This entry lists 28 T cell receptor beta chains sequenced from one sample in a study of neoadjuvant anti-PD-1 for oral cavity cancer. Generated by immunoSEQ multiplex PCR, the TCRdb table keeps only in-frame clones and is missing some. The data contain 63,000 or so clones, 80% to 90% of them singletons. The time point: after neoadjuvant nivolumab, at surgical resection. The sample was PBMCs, taken after nivolumab (anti-PD-1) treatment. The receptors come from a person aged 40 to 85 with oral cavity squamous cell carcinoma.

This chain joins TRBV6-5 and TRBJ1-2, with D unresolved. Germline assignment: CDR1 MNHEY and CDR2 SVGAGI. The germline V and J ends were trimmed by 0 bases and 8 bases, with 10 bases remaining between them. The CDR3 totals 13 residues. The CDR3: CASSYSIGIGYTF. CDR3 sequence (DNA): TGTGCCAGCAGTTACTCGATTGGGATCGGCTACACCTTC.

This clone was recorded a few times. The rearrangement links TRBV11-2 to TRBJ2-2; no firm D call. Deletions cut 3 bases from V and 3 bases from J, with 8 bases between. This CDR3 is built from 14 residues. Germline V gene data show CDR1 as SGHAT and CDR2 as FQNNGV. This CDR3 is CASSFRRYTGELFF. As DNA, the CDR3 is TGTGCCAGCAGCTTTCGACGTTACACCGGGGAGCTGTTTTTT.

V gene TRBV9 combines with J gene TRBJ1-2, with D maybe TRBD1 (6 bases). Between the trimmed V and J ends, which lost 4 bases and 8 bases, there was a span of 15 bases. The CDR3 spans 13 residues. CDR1 and CDR2 from the germline V gene are SGDLS and YYNGEE. CDR3 sequence (DNA): TGTGCCAGCAGCCCGGAGGGGGTGCAGGGCTACACCTTC. Protein: CASSPEGVQGYTF.

This clone was counted a few times. This rearrangement joins TRBV5-1 to TRBJ1-3, with D perhaps TRBD1 (5 bases). The CDR3 runs 16 residues. The ends were cut back, 0 bases at V and 3 bases at J, with 13 bases in the middle. Germline V lookup: CDR1 SGHRS, CDR2 YFSETQ. CDR3 coding DNA: TGCGCCAGCAGCTTGGCGGGGGGAGACTATGGAAACACCATATATTTT. It codes for CASSLAGGDYGNTIYF.

This clone was recorded a few times. This chain links TRBV4-1 with TRBJ2-3; 10 nucleotides align to TRBD2. The ends lost 4 bases at V and 3 bases at J; junction bases unmatched: 7. CDR3 size: 16 residues. Germline loops: CDR1 MGHRA, CDR2 YSYEKL. The CDR3 reads CASSPLAGALTDTQYF. The DNA for the CDR3 is TGCGCCAGCAGCCCTCTAGCGGGAGCGCTGACAGATACGCAGTATTTT.

The rearrangement joins TRBV7-9 to TRBJ1-1, with D possibly being TRBD1 (5 bases). The CDR3 is 14 residues long. Germline values: CDR1 SEHNR, CDR2 FQNEAQ (reference sequence). The V end lost 4 bases, the J end lost 1 base, and 10 bases lay between the germline ends. Written as DNA, the CDR3 is TGTGCCAGCAGCTCTGGGACGGCGAACACTGAAGCTTTCTTT. It translates to CASSSGTANTEAFF. Supplemented by reference TRBV7-9 and TRBJ1-1, the full variable domain reads DTGVSQNPRHKITKRGQNVTFRCDPISEHNRLYWYRQTLGQGPEFLTYFQNEAQLEKSRLLSDRFSAERPKGSFSTLEIQRTEQGDSAMYLCASSSGTANTEAFFGQGTRLTVV.

This clone has a handful of counts. The gene calls are TRBV2 and TRBJ2-2; 7 positions agree with TRBD2. The CDR3 loop spans 14 amino acids. V shed 2 bases, J shed 6 bases, and the junction held 3 bases outside the gene matches. CDR1 is SNHLY, CDR2 FYNNEI, per germline. This CDR3 reads CASSEWEGPGELFF. CDR3 DNA sequence: TGTGCCAGCAGTGAATGGGAGGGGCCCGGGGAGCTGTTTTTT.

The CDR3 DNA reads TGTGCCAGCATGTGGAACACTGAAGCTTTCTTT. Translated: CASMWNTEAFF. The chain has TRBV6-5 and TRBJ1-1; D unclear. The germline gives CDR1 MNHEY, CDR2 SVGAGI. V was trimmed by 7 bases and J by 1 base, leaving 4 bases between them. The CDR3 is 11 amino acids.

The CDR3 sequence is CASSVRAWDGYTF. The DNA for the CDR3 is TGTGCCAGCAGTGTCCGGGCCTGGGATGGCTACACCTTC. The chain is built from TRBV28 and TRBJ1-2, with D hard to call. With 5 bases removed from V and 6 bases from J, the gap between germline ends came to 13 bases. The germline CDR1 and CDR2 sequences are MDHEN and SYDVKM. The CDR3 runs 13 residues.

The gene calls are TRBV5-1 and TRBJ2-7, with 10 positions matching TRBD1. The CDR3 covers 14 residues. CDR1 SGHRS and CDR2 YFSETQ come from the germline V gene. V shed 2 bases, J shed 7 bases, and the junction held 6 bases outside the gene matches. The CDR3 region has the DNA TGCGCCAGCAGCTTTCGACAGGGGGCGTATGAGCAGTACTTC. Its translation: CASSFRQGAYEQYF.

The rearrangement uses TRBV7-9 and TRBJ1-1; TRBD1 might be the D (5 bases). Trimming removed 8 bases at V and 12 bases at J, with 16 bases between. Per germline, CDR1 SEHNR and CDR2 FQNEAQ (reference sequence). The CDR3 consists of 11 residues. Here the CDR3 DNA reads TGTGCCAGCCGTGGCGGTGGGACCTCTTTCTTT. Translating gives CASRGGGTSFF. The whole variable domain, filled in from reference TRBV7-9 and TRBJ1-1, reads DTGVSQNPRHKITKRGQNVTFRCDPISEHNRLYWYRQTLGQGPEFLTYFQNEAQLEKSRLLSDRFSAERPKGSFSTLEIQRTEQGDSAMYLCASRGGGTSFFGQGTRLTVV.

In its sample, this clone was seen once. The V gene is TRBV10-3, the J gene TRBJ1-1, with a weak D call TRBD1 (6 bases). Between the trimmed V and J ends, which lost 2 bases and 1 base, there was a span of 11 bases. The CDR3 contains 15 residues. Germline CDR1 is ENHRY and CDR2 is SYGVKD. The CDR3 DNA reads TGTGCCATCAGTGAGGGTTGGACAGAGAACACTGAAGCTTTCTTT. Amino acid sequence: CAISEGWTENTEAFF.

This chain uses TRBV21-1 with TRBJ1-5; the table's D call, TRBD1, has no DNA check behind it. TRBV21-1 is tagged as a pseudogene. The CDR3 length is 20 residues. The CDR3, as DNA: TGTGCCAGCAGCAAAGGGGGTGTCAGGGGGCGGTCTAATAGCAATCAGCCCCAGCATTTT. This codes for CASSKGGVRGRSNSNQPQHF.

The chain has TRBV4-2 and TRBJ1-5; D unresolved. V lost 0 bases and J 3 bases, leaving 6 bases between the germline ends. Per the germline V gene, CDR1 is LGHNA and CDR2 is YNFKEQ. This CDR3 has 14 residues. The CDR3 region has the DNA TGTGCCAGCAGCCAAGAACAGCACAATCAGCCCCAGCATTTT. This codes for CASSQEQHNQPQHF.

This chain joins TRBV5-5 and TRBJ1-2, with D possibly being TRBD1 (5 bases). This CDR3 has 15 residues. Trimming left V 3 bases short and J 6 bases short, with 18 bases between. Germline V lookup: CDR1 SGHKS, CDR2 YYEKEE (reference sequence). The CDR3 loop reads CASSSGEKGADGYTF. The CDR3 DNA sequence: TGTGCCAGCAGCTCGGGGGAGAAGGGTGCTGATGGCTACACCTTC.

CDR3 residues: CAWSPTAIAPYEQYF. In nucleotides, the CDR3 is TGTGCCTGGAGTCCTACGGCGATAGCGCCCTACGAGCAGTACTTC. The genes are TRBV30 and TRBJ2-7, with D possibly TRBD2 on 5 matching bases. Germline CDR1 GTSNPN, CDR2 SVGIG (reference sequence). The V end was cut by 2 bases, the J end by 2 bases, with 16 bases between. The CDR3 is 15 amino acids.

V gene TRBV7-6 combines with J gene TRBJ1-1; D remains ambiguous. V dropped 1 base and J dropped 2 bases, with 11 bases sitting between them. The length of the CDR3 is 15 residues. Germline CDR1 SGHVS, CDR2 FNYEAQ. The CDR3 sequence is CASSLGAGFNTEAFF. In DNA, the CDR3 is TGTGCCAGCAGCTTAGGGGCAGGCTTTAACACTGAAGCTTTCTTT.

The chain links TRBV2 to TRBJ1-2; D call uncertain. Germline V CDR1 and CDR2: SNHLY, FYNNEI. Trimming took 7 bases from V and 5 from J, leaving 17 bases between them. The CDR3 runs to 14 residues. CDR3 residues: CASNPLWASYGYTF. CDR3 DNA sequence: TGTGCCAGCAACCCCCTATGGGCCAGTTATGGCTACACCTTC.

The genes are TRBV9 and TRBJ2-7, with 8 bases aligning to TRBD1. Germline loops: CDR1 SGDLS, CDR2 YYNGEE. This CDR3 region has 16 residues. Unmatched junction bases numbered 13, after V lost 3 bases and J lost 5 bases. The CDR3 loop is CASSARADRVTHEQYF. The CDR3 bases are TGTGCCAGCAGCGCCCGGGCGGACAGGGTGACCCACGAGCAGTACTTC. The full variable domain, with the rest looked up from reference TRBV9 and TRBJ2-7, is DSGVTQTPKHLITATGQRVTLRCSPRSGDLSVYWYQQSLDQGLQFLIQYYNGEERAKGNILERFSAQQFPDLHSELNLSSLELGDSALYFCASSARADRVTHEQYFGPGTRLTVT.

This chain links TRBV4-1 with TRBJ2-5; no clear D. Trimming removed 6 bases from V and 5 bases from J, with 13 bases in between. CDR3 length: 13 amino acids. CDR1 and CDR2 from the germline V gene are MGHRA and YSYEKL. CDR3 nucleotides: TGCGCCAGCAGTCGGAGACTGGAGGAGACCCAGTACTTC. This codes for CASSRRLEETQYF.

This clone was seen just once. The chain carries TRBV27 and TRBJ1-2, with TRBD1 as a possible D gene (5 bases). The V end was cut by 7 bases, the J end by 4 bases, with 19 bases between. The CDR3 is made up of 15 amino acids. The germline V gene has CDR1 MNHEY and CDR2 SMNVEV (reference sequence). The CDR3 is CASKLGGGDGYGYTF. DNA of the CDR3: TGTGCCAGCAAACTCGGGGGAGGGGACGGCTATGGCTACACCTTC.

The chain joins TRBV12-5 to TRBJ2-1; TRBD2 matches at 10 bases. Germline V gene data show CDR1 as LGHNT and CDR2 as FRNRAP. The CDR3 consists of 16 residues. V shed 1 base and J 8 bases; nucleotides not matched to a gene: 8. CDR3 DNA sequence: TGTGCTAGTGGTTTGGGACCTAGCGGGAGTGGGGATGAGCAGTTCTTC. The encoded protein is CASGLGPSGSGDEQFF.

The gene calls are TRBV9 and TRBJ2-3, with 7 bases that match TRBD1. This CDR3 has 15 residues. Germline V gene data show CDR1 as SGDLS and CDR2 as YYNGEE. V gave up 3 bases and J gave up 4 bases; unmatched junction bases: 8. The chain's CDR3 is CASSGQGRGADTQYF. The DNA for the CDR3 is TGTGCCAGCAGCGGACAGGGTCGAGGGGCAGATACGCAGTATTTT.

This chain links TRBV6-6 with TRBJ1-6; TRBD1 agrees at 8 bases. Germline lookup yields CDR1 MNHNY and CDR2 SVGAGI (reference sequence). CDR3 length: 15 amino acids. The V and J ends lost 8 bases and 7 bases, in that order; junction bases with no gene match: 10. The CDR3 DNA is TGTGCCAGCTCGGACAGGGCGGCCGACAATTCACCCCTCCACTTT. The encoded protein is CASSDRAADNSPLHF.

The table lists this clone with a few counts. J is TRBJ1-1 and V is TRBV27; D is uncertain. The CDR3 runs 16 residues. Germline assignment: CDR1 MNHEY and CDR2 SMNVEV (reference sequence). V was trimmed by 5 bases and J by 3 bases, leaving 19 bases between them. CDR3 amino acids: CASSPIRLVVYTEAFF. The CDR3 DNA sequence: TGTGCCAGCAGTCCGATTCGGTTAGTCGTTTACACTGAAGCTTTCTTT.

The V call is TRBV4-2, the J call TRBJ2-7, with 10 nucleotides matching TRBD2. CDR3 size: 16 residues. Germline V lookup: CDR1 LGHNA, CDR2 YNFKEQ. The ends lost 4 bases at V and 1 base at J; junction bases unmatched: 7. The CDR3 DNA follows: TGTGCCAGCAGCCGGTCAACTAGCGGGGAATCCTACGAGCAGTACTTC. Protein sequence: CASSRSTSGESYEQYF.

This sequence joins TRBV6-4 and TRBJ2-1; 9 bases fit TRBD2. V shed 6 bases and J 9 bases; nucleotides not matched to a gene: 12. CDR1 is MRHNA, CDR2 SNTAGT, per germline. The CDR3 totals 15 residues. The CDR3 here is CASRNEAGGPGEQFF. Here the CDR3 DNA reads TGTGCCAGCAGAAATGAGGCGGGAGGGCCGGGTGAGCAGTTCTTC.

V gene TRBV7-1 combines with J gene TRBJ1-1; unclear D gene. TRBV7-1 is recorded as an ORF, its role being uncertain. The CDR3 is 14 residues long. Trimming shortened V by 4 bases and J by 0 bases, and 9 bases separated the two germline ends. CDR3 protein: CASSLPGLNTEAFF. The CDR3 DNA is TGTGCCAGCAGCTTACCCGGATTGAACACTGAAGCTTTCTTT.